This T cell receptor (beta chain) came from a study of T cells after yellow fever vaccination. Germline V gene data show CDR1 as MNHEY and CDR2 as SVGEGT. V was clipped by 5 bases and J by 4 bases, with 14 bases between them. This CDR3 is 15 amino acids long. 5'RACE template switching added a universal primer site and UMIs to TCR cDNA. One entry per CDR3 protein, called by TCRdb with MiXCR from the 5' RACE reads. The data show about 630,000 distinct CDR3 sequences, 9% to 15% seen once. The sample holds a few counts of this clonotype. The clonotype originates from a man aged 30-40 years who received the YFV17D yellow fever vaccine. The source material was PBMCs, sampled on the day of the yellow fever booster vaccination. The chain recombines TRBV6-2 or TRBV6-3 with TRBJ2-2; a possible D gene is TRBD2 (6 bases). The CDR3 here is CASSPRGYFTGELFF. As DNA, the CDR3 is TGTGCCAGCAGTCCTCGGGGGTATTTCACCGGGGAGCTGTTTTTT.